These 3 T cell receptor beta chains were sequenced from one sample in a study of blood T cell repertoires in COVID-19. Profiled with immunoSEQ multiplex PCR; TCRdb holds only in-frame clones, not every one. Seen here are about 77,000 clones, 90% observed once, and the top ten hold about 16%. The sample consisted of peripheral blood. The source of these receptors is an elderly woman with active or convalescent COVID-19.

V is TRBV7-8 and J is TRBJ1-5; the match to TRBD1 covers 10 bases. Per germline, CDR1 SGHVS and CDR2 FQNEAQ. The CDR3 loop spans 14 amino acids. V trimming: 5 bases; J trimming: 4 bases; junction bases outside the gene matches: 2. The CDR3 nucleotides read TGTGCCAGCAGCCGGACAGGGGGAAATCAGCCCCAGCATTTT. Its protein is CASSRTGGNQPQHF. The full variable domain, rest sourced from reference TRBV7-8 and TRBJ1-5, is GAGVSQSPRYKVAKRGQDVALRCDPISGHVSLFWYQQALGQGPEFLTYFQNEAQLDKSGLPSDRFFAERPEGSVSTLKIQRTQQEDSAVYLCASSRTGGNQPQHFGDGTRLSIL.

The V gene is TRBV24-1, the J gene TRBJ2-4, with 8 positions matching TRBD1. There are 15 residues in the CDR3. Losses at the gene ends were 5 bases for V and 1 base for J; bases not matched to a gene: 3. Germline lookup yields CDR1 KGHDR and CDR2 SFDVKD. This CDR3 is CATSAGDRAKNIQYF. The CDR3 DNA is TGTGCCACCAGTGCCGGGGACAGGGCCAAAAACATTCAGTACTTC.

This chain links TRBV25-1 with TRBJ1-5; TRBD1 matches at 8 bases. The CDR3 extends over 14 amino acids. Germline CDR1 reads MGHDK; CDR2 reads SYGVNS. V was pared by 5 bases and J by 4 bases, with 4 bases of the junction left unmatched. The CDR3: CASSPRQGNQPQHF. The CDR3, as DNA: TGTGCCAGCAGTCCTAGACAGGGGAATCAGCCCCAGCATTTT.